These 5 T cell receptor beta chains were sequenced from one sample in a study of T cell responses to AZD1222 COVID-19 vaccine. Sequencing used immunoSEQ multiplex PCR; TCRdb keeps in-frame clones, though not all of them. This sample has about 180,000 clones, with 70% to 90% found just once. This sample comprised peripheral blood, obtained on day 0 of AZD1222 vaccination. The receptors come from an adult in good health.

The chain uses TRBV24-1 and TRBJ2-2; tentative D call: TRBD1 (7 bases). V lost 3 bases and J 4 bases, leaving 20 bases between the germline ends. CDR1 is KGHDR and CDR2 is SFDVKD in the germline V gene. The CDR3 covers 18 residues. The CDR3 sequence is CATSDPQGGISSTGELFF. CDR3 DNA: TGTGCCACCAGTGATCCTCAGGGGGGAATATCGAGCACCGGGGAGCTGTTTTTT.

J is TRBJ2-7 and V is TRBV15; D call uncertain. CDR1 LNHNV and CDR2 YYDKDF come from the germline V gene (reference sequence). V shed 6 bases and J shed 6 bases, with 12 bases lying between them. This CDR3 spans 12 amino acids. Here the CDR3 DNA reads TGTGCCACCAGGCTAGGAGAAGGCGAGCAGTACTTC. Residues: CATRLGEGEQYF.

The chain has TRBV7-2 and TRBJ1-2, with TRBD1 as a possible D gene (5 bases). The CDR3 extends over 13 amino acids. Germline-derived CDR1 and CDR2 are SGHTA and FQGNSA. Trimming took off 2 bases at V and 3 bases at J, with 7 bases between the two ends. The CDR3 here is CASSLRGDYGYTF. The CDR3 DNA sequence: TGTGCCAGCAGCTTAAGGGGAGACTATGGCTACACCTTC.

The chain uses TRBV6-5 and TRBJ2-5; D is ambiguous. CDR1 is MNHEY, CDR2 SVGAGI, per germline. The CDR3 sequence is 13 residues long. V lost 8 bases to trimming and J lost 5 bases, with 15 bases between them. The chain's CDR3 is CASFRTPKETQYF. Written as DNA, the CDR3 is TGTGCCAGCTTTCGAACTCCGAAGGAGACCCAGTACTTC.

This clone was observed a single time. The chain employs TRBV6-1 and TRBJ2-1; 10 nucleotides agree with TRBD1. Looked up from germline, CDR1 is MNHNS and CDR2 is SASEGT. CDR3 length: 17 amino acids. V shed 0 bases, J shed 8 bases, and the junction held 10 bases outside the gene matches. The CDR3 nucleotides are TGTGCCAGCAGTGAAGCGCTGGGACAGGGGACGGGCTATGAGCAGTTCTTC. Encoded protein: CASSEALGQGTGYEQFF.